This TCR beta chain is from a study of blood T cell repertoires in COVID-19. The wider study: Sites in the United States, Italy and Spain provided acute and convalescent COVID-19 samples. T cells, B-cell-depleted T cells, or PBMCs supplied cDNA or gDNA.

This CDR3 is 16 amino acids long. Germline CDR1 reads SGDLS; CDR2 reads YYNGEE. With 3 bases removed from V and 2 bases from J, the gap between germline ends came to 15 bases. Per the original data handling: The authors estimated nucleated cell counts from reference gene primer amplification. Repertoires were generated with immunoSEQ multiplex PCR, while TCRdb's copy carries only in-frame clones and drops some. The V and J calls and clone size are taken from that table; D and trimming were inferred from the DNA. The sample consists of hundreds of thousands of clones, roughly 89% of them appearing once.

The sequenced sample was peripheral blood. The chain is built from TRBV9 and TRBJ1-3, with TRBD1 as a possible D gene (5 bases). The sequence came from a woman aged 18-29 years who had recovered from COVID-19. CDR3 sequence reads: CASSAGYQGTGNTIYF. CDR3 DNA: TGTGCCAGCAGCGCCGGATACCAGGGAACTGGAAACACCATATATTTT.